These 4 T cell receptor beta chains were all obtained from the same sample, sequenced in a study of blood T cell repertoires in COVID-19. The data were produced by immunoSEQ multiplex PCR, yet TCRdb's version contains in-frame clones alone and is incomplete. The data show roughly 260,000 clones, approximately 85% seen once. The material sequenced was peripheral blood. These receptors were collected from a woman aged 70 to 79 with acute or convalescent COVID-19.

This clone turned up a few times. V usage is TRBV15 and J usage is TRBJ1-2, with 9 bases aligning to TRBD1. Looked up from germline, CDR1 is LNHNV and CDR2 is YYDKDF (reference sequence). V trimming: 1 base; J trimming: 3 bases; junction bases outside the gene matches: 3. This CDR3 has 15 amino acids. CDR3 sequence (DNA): TGTGCCACCAGCAGAGCGGGGGACAGGGACTATGGCTACACCTTC. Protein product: CATSRAGDRDYGYTF.

The DNA of the CDR3 is TGTGCCAGCAGCTCGCCCGGGGGGCGGGGGACCTCCTACGAGCAGTACTTC. Its translation: CASSSPGGRGTSYEQYF. The genes are TRBV7-2 and TRBJ2-7; possibly TRBD2 for D (7 bases). The germline gives CDR1 SGHTA, CDR2 FQGNSA. V was cut by 4 bases and J by 0 bases, with 19 bases left in between. This CDR3 comprises 17 residues. The whole variable domain, remainder taken from reference TRBV7-2 and TRBJ2-7, is GAGVSQSPSNKVTEKGKDVELRCDPISGHTALYWYRQSLGQGLEFLIYFQGNSAPDKSGLPSDRFSAERTGGSVSTLTIQRTQQEDSAVYLCASSSPGGRGTSYEQYFGPGTRLTVT.

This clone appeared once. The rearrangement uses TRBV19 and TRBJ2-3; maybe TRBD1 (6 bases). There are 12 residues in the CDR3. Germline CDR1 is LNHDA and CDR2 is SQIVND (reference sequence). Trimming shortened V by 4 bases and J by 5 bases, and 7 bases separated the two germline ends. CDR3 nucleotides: TGTGCCAGTAGTACAGGGGTAGATACGCAGTATTTT. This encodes CASSTGVDTQYF. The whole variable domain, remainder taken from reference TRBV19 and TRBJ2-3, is DGGITQSPKYLFRKEGQNVTLSCEQNLNHDAMYWYRQDPGQGLRLIYYSQIVNDFQKGDIAEGYSVSREKKESFPLTVTSAQKNPTAFYLCASSTGVDTQYFGPGTRLTVL.

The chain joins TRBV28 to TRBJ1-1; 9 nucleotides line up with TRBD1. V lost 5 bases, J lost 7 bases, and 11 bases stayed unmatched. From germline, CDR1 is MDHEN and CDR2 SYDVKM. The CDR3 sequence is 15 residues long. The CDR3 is CASSGGTGQGFEAFF. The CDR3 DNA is TGTGCCAGCAGTGGGGGGACGGGACAGGGATTTGAAGCTTTCTTT.